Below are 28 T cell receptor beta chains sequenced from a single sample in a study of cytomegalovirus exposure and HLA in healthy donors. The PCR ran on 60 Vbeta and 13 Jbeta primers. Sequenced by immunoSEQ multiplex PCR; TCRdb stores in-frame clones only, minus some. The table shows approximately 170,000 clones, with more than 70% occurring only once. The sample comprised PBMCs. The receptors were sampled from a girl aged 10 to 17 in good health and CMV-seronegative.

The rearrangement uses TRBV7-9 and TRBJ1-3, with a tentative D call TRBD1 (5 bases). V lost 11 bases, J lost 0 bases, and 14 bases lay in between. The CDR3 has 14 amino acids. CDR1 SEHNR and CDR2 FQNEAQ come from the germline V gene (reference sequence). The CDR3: CAGEGHLSGNTIYF. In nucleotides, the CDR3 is TGTGCCGGGGAAGGACATCTCTCTGGAAACACCATATATTTT.

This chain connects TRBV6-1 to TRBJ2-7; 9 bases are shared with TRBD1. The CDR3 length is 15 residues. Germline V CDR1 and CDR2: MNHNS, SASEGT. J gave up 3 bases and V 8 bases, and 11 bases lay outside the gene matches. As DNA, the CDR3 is TGTGCCAGCGAGGGAGATCCGGGACAGGGCTACGAGCAGTACTTC. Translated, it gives CASEGDPGQGYEQYF.

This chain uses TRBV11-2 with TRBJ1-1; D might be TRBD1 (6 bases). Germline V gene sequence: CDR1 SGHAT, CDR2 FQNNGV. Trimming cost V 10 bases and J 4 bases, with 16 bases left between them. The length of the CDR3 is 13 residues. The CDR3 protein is CATLTGPGTEAFF. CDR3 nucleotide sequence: TGTGCCACCCTCACAGGGCCGGGCACTGAAGCTTTCTTT.

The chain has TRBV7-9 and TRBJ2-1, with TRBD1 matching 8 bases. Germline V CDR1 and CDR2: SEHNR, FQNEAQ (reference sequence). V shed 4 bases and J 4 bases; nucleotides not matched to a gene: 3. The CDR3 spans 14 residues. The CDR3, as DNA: TGTGCCAGCAGCTGGGACAGGAATTACAATGAGCAGTTCTTC. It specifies CASSWDRNYNEQFF. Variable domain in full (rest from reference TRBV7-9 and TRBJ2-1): DTGVSQNPRHKITKRGQNVTFRCDPISEHNRLYWYRQTLGQGPEFLTYFQNEAQLEKSRLLSDRFSAERPKGSFSTLEIQRTEQGDSAMYLCASSWDRNYNEQFFGPGTRLTVL.

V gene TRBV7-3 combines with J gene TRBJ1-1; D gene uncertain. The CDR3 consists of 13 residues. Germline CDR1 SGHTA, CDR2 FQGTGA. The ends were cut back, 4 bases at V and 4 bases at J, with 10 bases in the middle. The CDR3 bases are TGTGCCAGCAGCTCGGGGTGGGGCACTGAAGCTTTCTTT. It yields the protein CASSSGWGTEAFF.

The DNA of the CDR3 is TGTGCCAGCAGTGAAGAACTGTTAAATCAGCCCCAGCATTTT. It translates to CASSEELLNQPQHF. The chain links TRBV2 to TRBJ1-5; D remains ambiguous. Per germline, CDR1 SNHLY and CDR2 FYNNEI. The CDR3 runs to 14 residues. V was clipped by 1 base and J by 4 bases, with 8 bases between them.

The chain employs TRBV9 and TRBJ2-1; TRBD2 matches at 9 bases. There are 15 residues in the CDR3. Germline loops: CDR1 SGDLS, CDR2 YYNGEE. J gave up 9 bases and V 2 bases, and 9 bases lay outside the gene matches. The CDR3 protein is CASSVETLAGVEQFF. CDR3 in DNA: TGTGCCAGCAGCGTCGAGACGTTAGCGGGGGTTGAGCAGTTCTTC.

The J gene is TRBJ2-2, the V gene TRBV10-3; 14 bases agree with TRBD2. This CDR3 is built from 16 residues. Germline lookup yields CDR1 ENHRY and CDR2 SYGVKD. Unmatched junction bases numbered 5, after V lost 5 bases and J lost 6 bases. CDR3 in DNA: TGTGCCATCAGTAGGGGGACTAGCGGGGGATCCGGGGAGCTGTTTTTT. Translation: CAISRGTSGGSGELFF.

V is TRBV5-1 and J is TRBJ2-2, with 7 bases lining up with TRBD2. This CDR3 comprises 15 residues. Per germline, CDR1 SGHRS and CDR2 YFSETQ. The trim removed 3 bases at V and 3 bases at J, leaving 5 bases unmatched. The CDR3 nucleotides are TGCGCCAGCAGCTCCGTGGGGGGGGACACCGGGGAGCTGTTTTTT. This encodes CASSSVGGDTGELFF. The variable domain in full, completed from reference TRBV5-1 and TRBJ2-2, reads KAGVTQTPRYLIKTRGQQVTLSCSPISGHRSVSWYQQTPGQGLQFLFEYFSETQRNKGNFPGRFSGRQFSNSRSEMNVSTLELGDSALYLCASSSVGGDTGELFFGEGSRLTVL.

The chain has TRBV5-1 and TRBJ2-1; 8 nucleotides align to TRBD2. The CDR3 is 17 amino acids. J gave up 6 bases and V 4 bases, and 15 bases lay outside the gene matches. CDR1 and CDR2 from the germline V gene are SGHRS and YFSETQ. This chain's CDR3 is CASSIPSGGRRFNEQFF. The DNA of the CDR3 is TGCGCCAGCAGCATCCCTTCGGGGGGGCGTCGATTCAATGAGCAGTTCTTC.

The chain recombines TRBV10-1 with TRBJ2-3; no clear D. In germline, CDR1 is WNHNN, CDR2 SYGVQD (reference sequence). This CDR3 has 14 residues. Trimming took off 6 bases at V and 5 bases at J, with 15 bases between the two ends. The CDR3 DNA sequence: TGCGCCAGCAGCCCTGAAGGCGGCGGAGATACGCAGTATTTT. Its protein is CASSPEGGGDTQYF.

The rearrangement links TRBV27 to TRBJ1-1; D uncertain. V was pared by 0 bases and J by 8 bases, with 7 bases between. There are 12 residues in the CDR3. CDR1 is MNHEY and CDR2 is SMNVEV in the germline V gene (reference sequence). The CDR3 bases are TGTGCCAGCAGTTTATCCCCAGGAGAAGCTTTCTTT. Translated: CASSLSPGEAFF.

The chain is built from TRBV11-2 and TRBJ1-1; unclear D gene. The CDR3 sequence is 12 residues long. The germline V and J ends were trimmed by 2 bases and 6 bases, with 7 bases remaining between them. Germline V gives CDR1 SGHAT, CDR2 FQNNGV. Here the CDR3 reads CASSLPSPEAFF. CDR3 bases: TGTGCCAGCAGCTTACCGTCCCCTGAAGCTTTCTTT.

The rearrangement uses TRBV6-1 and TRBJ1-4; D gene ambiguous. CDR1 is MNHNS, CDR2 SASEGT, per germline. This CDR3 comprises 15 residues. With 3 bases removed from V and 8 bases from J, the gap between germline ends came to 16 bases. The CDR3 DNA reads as TGTGCCAGCAGTGAGGGCTATCAGGCGGGAGAAAAACTGTTTTTT. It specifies CASSEGYQAGEKLFF.

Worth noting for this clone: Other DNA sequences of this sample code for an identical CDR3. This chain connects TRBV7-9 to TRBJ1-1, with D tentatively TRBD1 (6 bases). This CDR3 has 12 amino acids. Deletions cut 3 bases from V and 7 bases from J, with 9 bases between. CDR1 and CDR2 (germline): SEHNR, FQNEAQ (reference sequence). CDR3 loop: CASSLGQGEAFF. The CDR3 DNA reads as TGTGCCAGCAGCTTGGGACAAGGTGAAGCTTTCTTT.

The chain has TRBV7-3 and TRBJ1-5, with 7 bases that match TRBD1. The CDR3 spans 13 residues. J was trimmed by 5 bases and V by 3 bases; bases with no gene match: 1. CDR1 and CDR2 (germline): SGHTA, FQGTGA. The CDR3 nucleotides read TGTGCCAGCAGCTTGACAGGGTATCAGCCCCAGCATTTT. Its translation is CASSLTGYQPQHF.

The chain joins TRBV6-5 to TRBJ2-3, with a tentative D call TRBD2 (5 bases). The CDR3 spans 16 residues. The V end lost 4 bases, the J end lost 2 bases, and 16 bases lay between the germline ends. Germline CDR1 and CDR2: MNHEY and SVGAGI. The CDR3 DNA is TGTGCCAGCAGTTCCCGGACGGACTTGGACACAGATACGCAGTATTTT. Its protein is CASSSRTDLDTDTQYF.

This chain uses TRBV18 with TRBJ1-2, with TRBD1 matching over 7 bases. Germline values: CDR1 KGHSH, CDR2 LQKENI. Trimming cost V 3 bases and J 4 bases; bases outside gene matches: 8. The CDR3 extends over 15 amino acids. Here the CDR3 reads CASSPGTESSYGYTF. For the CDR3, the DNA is TGTGCCAGCTCACCCGGGACAGAGAGTTCCTATGGCTACACCTTC.

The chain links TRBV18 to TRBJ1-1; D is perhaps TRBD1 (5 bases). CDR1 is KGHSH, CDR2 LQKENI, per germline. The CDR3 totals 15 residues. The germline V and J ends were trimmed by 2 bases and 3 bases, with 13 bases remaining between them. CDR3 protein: CASSPYQGQDTEAFF. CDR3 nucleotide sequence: TGTGCCAGCTCACCATACCAGGGCCAAGACACTGAAGCTTTCTTT.

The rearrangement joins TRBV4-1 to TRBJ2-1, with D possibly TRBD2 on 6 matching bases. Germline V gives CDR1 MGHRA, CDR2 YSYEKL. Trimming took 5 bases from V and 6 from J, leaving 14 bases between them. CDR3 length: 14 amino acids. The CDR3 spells CASSAPNGGNEQFF. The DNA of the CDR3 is TGCGCCAGCAGCGCCCCTAACGGGGGCAATGAGCAGTTCTTC.

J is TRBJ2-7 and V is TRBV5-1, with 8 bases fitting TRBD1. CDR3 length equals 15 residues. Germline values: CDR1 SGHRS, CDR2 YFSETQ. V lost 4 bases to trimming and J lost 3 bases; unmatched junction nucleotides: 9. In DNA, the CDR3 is TGCGCCAGCAGCCTTCCGGGACAGGCCTTCTACGAGCAGTACTTC. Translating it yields CASSLPGQAFYEQYF.

Written as DNA, the CDR3 is TGCGCCAGCAGCTTCCCGGACAGGGAGACCTATGGCTACACCTTC. It encodes CASSFPDRETYGYTF. The rearrangement uses TRBV5-1 and TRBJ1-2; 8 nucleotides match TRBD1. Germline V lookup: CDR1 SGHRS, CDR2 YFSETQ. The CDR3 totals 15 residues. The junction had 7 bases not matched to a gene; V was cut back by 2 bases and J by 4 bases.

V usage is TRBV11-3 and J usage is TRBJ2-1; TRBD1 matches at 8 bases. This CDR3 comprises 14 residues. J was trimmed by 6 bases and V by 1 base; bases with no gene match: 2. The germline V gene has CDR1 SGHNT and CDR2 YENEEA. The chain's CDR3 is CASSLGTGLNEQFF. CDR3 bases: TGTGCCAGCAGCTTAGGGACAGGGCTCAATGAGCAGTTCTTC.

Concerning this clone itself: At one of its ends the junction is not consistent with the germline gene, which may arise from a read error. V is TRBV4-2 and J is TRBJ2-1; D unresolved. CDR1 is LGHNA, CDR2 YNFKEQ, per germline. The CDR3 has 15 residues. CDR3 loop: CASGQEASSYNEQFF. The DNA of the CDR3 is TGTGCCAGCGGCCAAGAAGCGAGCTCCTACAATGAGCAGTTCTTC.

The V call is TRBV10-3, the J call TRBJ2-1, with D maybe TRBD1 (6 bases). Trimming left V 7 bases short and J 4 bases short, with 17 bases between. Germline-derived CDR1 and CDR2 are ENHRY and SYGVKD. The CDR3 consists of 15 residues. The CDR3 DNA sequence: TGTGCCATCACCCCGGACAGCGGAATGTACAATGAGCAGTTCTTC. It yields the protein CAITPDSGMYNEQFF.

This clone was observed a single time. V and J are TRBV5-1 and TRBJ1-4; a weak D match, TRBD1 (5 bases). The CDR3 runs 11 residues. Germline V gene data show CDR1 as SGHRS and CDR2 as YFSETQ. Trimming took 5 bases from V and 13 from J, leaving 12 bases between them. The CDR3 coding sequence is TGCGCCAGCAGGGGGGGGACCGGACTGTTTTTT. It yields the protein CASRGGTGLFF.

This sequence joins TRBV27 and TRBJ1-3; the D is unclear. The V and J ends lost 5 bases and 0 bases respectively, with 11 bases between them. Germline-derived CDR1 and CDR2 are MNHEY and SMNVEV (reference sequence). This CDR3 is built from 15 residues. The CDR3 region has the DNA TGTGCCAGCAGTCGGCTCGGAGGCTCTGGAAACACCATATATTTT. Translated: CASSRLGGSGNTIYF.

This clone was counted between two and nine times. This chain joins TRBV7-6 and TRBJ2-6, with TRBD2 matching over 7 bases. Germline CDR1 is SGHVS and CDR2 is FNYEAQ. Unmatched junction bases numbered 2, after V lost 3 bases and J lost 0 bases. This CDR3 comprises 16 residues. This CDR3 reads CASSLTGGSGANVLTF. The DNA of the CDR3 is TGTGCCAGCAGCTTGACGGGAGGCTCTGGGGCCAACGTCCTGACTTTC.